Below, one TCR beta chain is given with its context. The data were obtained in a study of blood T cell repertoires in COVID-19. For the study at large: The origin of the acute and convalescent COVID-19 samples was the United States, Italy and Spain.

Germline V gene data show CDR1 as GTSNPN and CDR2 as SVGIG (reference sequence). J was trimmed by 7 bases and V by 4 bases; bases with no gene match: 7. There are 13 residues in the CDR3. Per the original data handling: Using reference gene primer amplification, nucleated cell counts were estimated. Clones were read by immunoSEQ multiplex PCR, and TCRdb kept only the in-frame ones, dropping some. The V and J calls and clone size come from that table; D and trimming were worked out from the DNA. This sample has 250,000 to 350,000 clones, with about nine tenths found just once. This clonotype was obtained from a woman aged 25 to 39 with active or convalescent COVID-19. The V gene is TRBV30, the J gene TRBJ2-3; TRBD1 aligns across 8 bases. The sample was peripheral blood. CDR3 in DNA: TGTGCCTGGAAGCGTCAGGGGGCGTATACGCAGTATTTT. As protein: CAWKRQGAYTQYF. The complete variable domain, with remaining parts taken from reference TRBV30 and TRBJ2-3, reads SQTIHQWPATLVQPVGSPLSLECTVEGTSNPNLYWYRQAAGRGLQLLFYSVGIGQISSEVPQNLSASRPQDRQFILSSKKLLLSDSGFYLCAWKRQGAYTQYFGPGTRLTVL.